These 21 T cell receptor beta chains were all obtained from the same sample, sequenced in a study of T-cell memory formation after mild COVID-19. TCRdb re-derived calls from the 5' RACE reads in MiXCR, one entry per CDR3 protein. The table has approximately 430,000 distinct CDR3 sequences, 23% seen once; the top ten hold around 13%. The sample taken for sequencing was PBMCs or a T cell subset sorted from them (not recorded which). The origin of the receptors is an adult woman who had mild COVID-19 (a few samples of this study predate the infection). Cell type and time point are not known.

This clonotype appeared a few times. The chain uses TRBV6-6 and TRBJ2-1; D remains unclear. V was trimmed by 2 bases and J by 8 bases, leaving 7 bases between them. The germline V gene encodes CDR1 MNHNY and CDR2 SVGAGI (reference sequence). This CDR3 is built from 12 residues. The chain's CDR3 is CASSYRVDEQFF. CDR3 nucleotide sequence: TGTGCCAGCAGTTACCGGGTAGATGAGCAGTTCTTC.

The gene calls are TRBV12-3 or TRBV12-4 and TRBJ1-1; D is possibly TRBD1 (5 bases). V lost 6 bases, J lost 4 bases, and 12 bases lay in between. The CDR3 runs 13 residues. The CDR3 protein is CASSHKGVTEAFF. CDR3 sequence (DNA): TGTGCCAGCAGCCACAAAGGGGTCACTGAAGCTTTCTTT.

This chain joins TRBV7-9 and TRBJ2-1; 8 positions match TRBD2. The germline CDR1 and CDR2 sequences are SEHNR and FQNEAQ (reference sequence). This CDR3 comprises 13 residues. The V gene end was trimmed by 4 bases and the J gene end by 9 bases; junction bases not matched to a gene: 5. The CDR3: CASSSGSGSEQFF. For the CDR3, the DNA is TGTGCCAGCAGCTCAGGAAGCGGGAGTGAGCAGTTCTTC.

This clonotype turned up a few times. The rearrangement joins TRBV29-1 to TRBJ2-1; weak D call: TRBD2 (5 bases). CDR3 size: 12 residues. The germline V gene encodes CDR1 SQVTM and CDR2 ANQGSEA. The CDR3 DNA reads TGCAGAGCGGCGGTGAACTACAATGAGCAGTTCTTC. Amino acid sequence: CRAAVNYNEQFF.

V usage is TRBV20-1 and J usage is TRBJ2-3; 12 positions agree with TRBD2. CDR3 size: 14 residues. Germline V CDR1 and CDR2: DFQATT, SNEGSKA (reference sequence). The V and J ends lost 0 bases and 8 bases, in that order; junction bases with no gene match: 3. The CDR3 DNA reads TGCAGTGCTAGAGATCTAGCGGGAGGGGGTACGCAGTATTTT. Its translation is CSARDLAGGGTQYF.

The genes are TRBV5-6 and TRBJ1-6; 10 bases fit TRBD1. CDR3 length: 20 amino acids. The V segment lost 3 bases and the J segment 6 bases; nucleotides outside the gene matches: 18. Germline V gives CDR1 SGHDT, CDR2 YYEEEE. The chain's CDR3 is CASSSSEGSGTGDSNSPLHF. In DNA form, the CDR3 reads TGTGCCAGCAGCTCCTCAGAGGGGTCCGGGACAGGGGACTCTAATTCACCCCTCCACTTT.

The rearrangement uses TRBV18 and TRBJ2-3, with 15 nucleotides matching TRBD2. V gave up 3 bases and J gave up 7 bases; unmatched junction bases: 2. CDR3 length: 15 residues. CDR1 and CDR2 (germline): KGHSH, LQKENI. The CDR3 DNA reads as TGTGCCAGCTCACCCGGACTAGCGGGGGGGAATACGCAGTATTTT. Translation: CASSPGLAGGNTQYF. Drawing the rest from reference TRBV18 and TRBJ2-3, the complete variable domain is NAGVMQNPRHLVRRRGQEARLRCSPMKGHSHVYWYRQLPEEGLKFMVYLQKENIIDESGMPKERFSAEFPKEGPSILRIQQVVRGDSAAYFCASSPGLAGGNTQYFGPGTRLTVL.

This clonotype was counted only a few times. The chain joins TRBV25-1 to TRBJ2-1; weak D call: TRBD1 (6 bases). Looked up from germline, CDR1 is MGHDK and CDR2 is SYGVNS. V dropped 1 base and J dropped 0 bases, with 13 bases sitting between them. CDR3 length: 17 amino acids. CDR3 loop: CASSEWGRGGSYNEQFF. The CDR3 DNA reads as TGTGCCAGCAGTGAATGGGGTCGAGGGGGCTCCTACAATGAGCAGTTCTTC.

This clonotype came up many times. This chain uses TRBV6-6 with TRBJ1-1, with 11 bases identical to TRBD1. The CDR3 extends over 14 amino acids. From germline, CDR1 is MNHNY and CDR2 SVGAGI (reference sequence). V trimming: 7 bases; J trimming: 5 bases; junction bases outside the gene matches: 6. Here the CDR3 reads CASTRRDRGTEAFF. The CDR3 region has the DNA TGTGCCAGCACCCGGCGGGACAGGGGGACTGAAGCTTTCTTT.

This clonotype came up a few times. The chain uses TRBV6-6 and TRBJ2-1, with TRBD2 matching 10 bases. The CDR3 extends over 16 amino acids. Germline-derived CDR1 and CDR2 are MNHNY and SVGAGI (reference sequence). V lost 2 bases, J lost 8 bases, and 9 bases stayed unmatched. The CDR3 DNA reads TGTGCCAGCAGTTACGCTGGGTCTAGCGGGAGTGATGAGCAGTTCTTC. Translated: CASSYAGSSGSDEQFF.

This clonotype was counted between two and nine times. J is TRBJ2-7 and V is TRBV11-2; a weak D match, TRBD1 (6 bases). Germline V gives CDR1 SGHAT, CDR2 FQNNGV. V was pared by 4 bases and J by 1 base, with 14 bases between. The CDR3 loop spans 15 amino acids. CDR3 region: CASSSRGQQSYEQYF. CDR3 sequence (DNA): TGTGCCAGCAGCTCCCGGGGACAACAATCCTACGAGCAGTACTTC.

This clonotype showed up just a few times. V usage is TRBV7-2 and J usage is TRBJ2-7; D not resolved. The CDR3 covers 16 residues. Germline CDR1 is SGHTA and CDR2 is FQGNSA. The V end lost 4 bases, the J end lost 5 bases, and 21 bases lay between the germline ends. As DNA, the CDR3 is TGTGCCAGCAGCTCCCTAGGTCTCCTACGTTCCGACGAGCAGTACTTC. It yields the protein CASSSLGLLRSDEQYF. The entire variable domain, with the rest obtained from reference TRBV7-2 and TRBJ2-7, is as follows: GAGVSQSPSNKVTEKGKDVELRCDPISGHTALYWYRQSLGQGLEFLIYFQGNSAPDKSGLPSDRFSAERTGGSVSTLTIQRTQQEDSAVYLCASSSLGLLRSDEQYFGPGTRLTVT.

The CDR3 sequence is CASSLATLAGPEEQYF. The CDR3 bases are TGTGCCAGCAGCTTAGCCACACTAGCGGGTCCTGAGGAGCAGTACTTC. The rearrangement joins TRBV13 to TRBJ2-7; 9 nucleotides align to TRBD2. The junction had 11 bases not matched to a gene; V was cut back by 1 base and J by 7 bases. Per germline, CDR1 PRHDT and CDR2 FYEKMQ (reference sequence). The CDR3 length is 16 residues. The full variable domain, completed using reference TRBV13 and TRBJ2-7, is AAGVIQSPRHLIKEKRETATLKCYPIPRHDTVYWYQQGPGQDPQFLISFYEKMQSDKGSIPDRFSAQQFSDYHSELNMSSLELGDSALYFCASSLATLAGPEEQYFGPGTRLTVT.

The chain joins TRBV9 to TRBJ2-3, with 8 bases fitting TRBD2. V shed 4 bases and J 4 bases; nucleotides not matched to a gene: 14. This CDR3 is built from 17 residues. The germline gives CDR1 SGDLS, CDR2 YYNGEE. CDR3 DNA: TGTGCCAGCAGCCCGTTTGGGACTAGGGGCCCCGCAGATACGCAGTATTTT. Translated: CASSPFGTRGPADTQYF.

This clonotype was detected a few times. The chain employs TRBV7-9 and TRBJ1-1, with D perhaps TRBD1 (6 bases). V lost 2 bases to trimming and J lost 4 bases, with 11 bases between them. The CDR3 covers 14 residues. In germline, CDR1 is SEHNR, CDR2 FQNEAQ (reference sequence). The CDR3 reads CASSLLFRGTEAFF. The CDR3 DNA reads TGTGCCAGCAGCTTATTGTTCAGGGGCACTGAAGCTTTCTTT.

This clonotype was detected only a few times. The chain uses TRBV29-1 and TRBJ2-5; D is ambiguous. CDR1 and CDR2 (germline): SQVTM, ANQGSEA. This CDR3 region has 12 residues. With 3 bases removed from V and 1 base from J, the gap between germline ends came to 6 bases. This CDR3 reads CSVDTFQETQYF. CDR3 in DNA: TGCAGCGTTGATACATTCCAAGAGACCCAGTACTTC.

This clonotype has just a few counts. The V call is TRBV23-1, the J call TRBJ2-5; 9 bases are shared with TRBD2. TRBV23-1 is assigned to the ORF class and has an uncertain function. The V segment lost 5 bases and the J segment 1 base; nucleotides outside the gene matches: 11. The CDR3 is 17 amino acids. CDR3 nucleotides: TGCGCCAGCAGTGGGATTGGCGGGAGGGGTACCCAAGAGACCCAGTACTTC. This codes for CASSGIGGRGTQETQYF.

The rearrangement joins TRBV9 to TRBJ2-7, with a possible D match to TRBD2 (7 bases). The CDR3 extends over 16 amino acids. Germline CDR1 SGDLS, CDR2 YYNGEE. Trimming shortened V by 0 bases and J by 0 bases, and 13 bases separated the two germline ends. The chain's CDR3 is CASSVGGGTHSYEQYF. In DNA, the CDR3 is TGTGCCAGCAGCGTAGGGGGGGGGACACACTCCTACGAGCAGTACTTC.

The J gene is TRBJ2-1, the V gene TRBV5-1; D tentatively reads TRBD1 or TRBD2 (5 bases each). CDR3 length: 16 residues. V gave up 3 bases and J gave up 3 bases, with 16 bases separating them. Per the germline V gene, CDR1 is SGHRS and CDR2 is YFSETQ. CDR3 bases: TGCGCCAGCAGCTCCGGGACCCACCGCCACTACAATGAGCAGTTCTTC. It encodes CASSSGTHRHYNEQFF. Complete variable domain (other parts from reference TRBV5-1 and TRBJ2-1): KAGVTQTPRYLIKTRGQQVTLSCSPISGHRSVSWYQQTPGQGLQFLFEYFSETQRNKGNFPGRFSGRQFSNSRSEMNVSTLELGDSALYLCASSSGTHRHYNEQFFGPGTRLTVL.

This clonotype has only a few counts. The chain uses TRBV7-2 and TRBJ2-7; 8 positions match TRBD1. The J segment lost 6 bases and the V segment lost 5 bases, leaving 6 bases of the junction unmatched. The CDR3 has 13 amino acids. Germline values: CDR1 SGHTA, CDR2 FQGNSA. The CDR3 region has the DNA TGTGCCAGCAGCCCGTGGACAGGGACCGAGCAGTACTTC. It specifies CASSPWTGTEQYF.

This clonotype turned up a few times. V usage is TRBV27 and J usage is TRBJ1-2; no reliable D call. V lost 4 bases to trimming and J lost 0 bases, with 9 bases between them. Germline V lookup: CDR1 MNHEY, CDR2 SMNVEV (reference sequence). CDR3 length equals 14 residues. CDR3 amino acids: CASSWRMSNYGYTF. DNA of the CDR3: TGTGCCAGCAGTTGGAGGATGTCTAACTATGGCTACACCTTC.